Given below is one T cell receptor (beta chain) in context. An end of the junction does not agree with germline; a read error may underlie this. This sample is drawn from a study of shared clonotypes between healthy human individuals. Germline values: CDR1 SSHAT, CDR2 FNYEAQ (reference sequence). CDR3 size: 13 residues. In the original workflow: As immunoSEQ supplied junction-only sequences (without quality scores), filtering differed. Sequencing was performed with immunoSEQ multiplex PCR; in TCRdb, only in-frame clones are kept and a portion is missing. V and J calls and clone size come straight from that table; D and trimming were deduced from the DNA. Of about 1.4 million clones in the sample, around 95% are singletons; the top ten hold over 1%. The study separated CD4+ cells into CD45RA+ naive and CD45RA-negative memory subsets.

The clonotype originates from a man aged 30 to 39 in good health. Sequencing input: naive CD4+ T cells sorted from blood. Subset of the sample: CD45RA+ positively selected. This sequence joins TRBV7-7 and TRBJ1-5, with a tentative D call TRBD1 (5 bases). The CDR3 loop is CASSLDRNQPQHF. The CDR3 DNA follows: TGTGCTAGCAGCTTAGACAGAAATCAGCCCCAGCATTTT.